This T cell receptor (beta chain) was found in a study of early T cells in non-severe SARS-CoV-2 infection. Study information: Chains stayed unpaired after sequencing of bulk RNA from unsorted whole blood.

Findings and caveats of the study: Using VDJdb, the matching emphasized anti-spike CD8 responses while missing private and CD4 specificities.

Researchers tagged individual cDNA molecules with unique molecular identifiers. TCRdb reprocessed the 5' RACE reads with MiXCR, giving one entry per CDR3 protein. The data show more than 20,000 distinct CDR3 sequences, less than 7% seen once. In its sample, this clonotype was seen many times. Its specificity is unknown. The sample taken for sequencing was whole blood. This clonotype originated in an adult who was a healthcare worker with PCR-confirmed SARS-CoV-2 infection or an uninfected control (not recorded which).

The CDR3, as DNA: TGCAGTGCTAGAGATAGCGGACAGGTAGTTCCCTACGAGCAGTACTTC. This gives the protein CSARDSGQVVPYEQYF. This chain joins TRBV20-1 and TRBJ2-7, with D tentatively TRBD1 (7 bases). CDR1 and CDR2 (germline): DFQATT, SNEGSKA (reference sequence). The CDR3 length is 16 residues. Between the trimmed V and J ends, which lost 0 bases and 2 bases, there was a span of 17 bases.